This TCR beta chain was identified in a study of Graves' ophthalmopathy and Graves' hyperthyroidism listed by TCRdb under 2018. Describing the broader study: Peripheral blood was collected at initial diagnosis, prior to any treatment. In over five hyperthyroidism patients, T-cell repertoires of thyroid tissue and blood were compared. The study used signatures of the TCR beta repertoire to tell Graves' ophthalmopathy apart from Graves' hyperthyroidism and to predict which patients would progress to ophthalmopathy. Following sampling, methimazole starting at 30 mg daily was administered to hyperthyroidism patients, and high-dose intravenous methylprednisolone was administered to ophthalmopathy patients. In total, 120 to 150 blood samples were TCR-sequenced: 40 to 45 ophthalmopathy, roughly 77 hyperthyroidism and approximately 17 hyperthyroidism-to-ophthalmopathy patients. To explore V-J signatures that distinguish ophthalmopathy from hyperthyroidism, a discovery set of about a hundred patients was enrolled, made up of about 40 with ophthalmopathy and some 58 with stable hyperthyroidism. The independent validation cohort included approximately 19 hyperthyroidism patients plus 17 patients who later progressed from hyperthyroidism to ophthalmopathy. Broad study findings and their caveats: No statistical method was used to set the sample size in advance, and the investigators knew which group each participant was assigned to. In validation, the model predicted ophthalmopathy progression with about 71% sensitivity and roughly 78% specificity; roughly 11 predicted patients were CT-confirmed with GO in a median of around 6 months. The 13-signature model separated ophthalmopathy from stable hyperthyroidism with around 90% sensitivity and just under 84% specificity in cross-validation, and 80%/75% in the test set. Most expanded thyroid clonotypes with a frequency above 0.001 also appeared in blood, which suggests that blood repertoires may reflect the immune response in the thyroid.

For repertoire sequencing, TCR beta CDR3 regions were amplified from RNA transcripts. A first-round RT-PCR used HTBI primers with the Qiagen OneStep RT-PCR kit, followed by a second-round multiplex PCR, size selection and purification. The libraries underwent paired-end sequencing with 100 bp reads on an Illumina HiSeq2000. In the original analysis: SOAPnuke was used for read processing, and reads with adapters, uncalled bases, a mean Phred below 15, or no exact constant-primer or identifier match were discarded. High-quality paired reads were merged with COPE v1.2.5. Unique nucleotide sequences were defined as clonotypes and aligned to IMGT TRB V, D and J references using MiTCR v1.1. Analysis was restricted to V-J combinations with a frequency above 0.0001, which covered 99% to 99.2% of repertoires. A TCR clonal expansion and chaos score per V-J combination was defined as the ratio of F50 clonal expansion to chaos observed in the TCRdist matrix. Features were reduced by Welch's t-statistics and random forest to around 14 V-J combinations, which fed a naive Bayes classifier. The similarity between thyroid and blood repertoires was quantified using the Morisita-Horn index. TCRdb reprocessing: public reads trimmed at Q25 with fastp, clones called with MiXCR, in-frame beta chains kept. Entries are consolidated by CDR3 protein sequence, retaining the most common genes and DNA. TCRdb's processing, not the study's, gives the V and J calls here. The sample table contains 300,000 to 400,000 distinct CDR3 sequences; only one count was recorded for about a sixth of them. Around an eighth of the sample is held by the ten biggest clonotypes.

Patients with ophthalmopathy had moderately to severely active disease, with a Clinical Activity Score of 3 or more, a NOSPECS grade of 4 or more, and a disease duration of less than 3 months. Patients with other autoimmune diseases, uncontrolled infections, pregnancy or lactation were excluded from the study. Clinical symptoms, serum thyroxine, TRAb, thyroid ultrasound and orbital computed tomography formed the basis of the diagnosis. PBMCs were isolated from roughly 10 ml of fresh peripheral blood by Ficoll-Paque density gradient centrifugation. Total RNA was extracted with Trizol reagent and quality-checked on an Agilent 2100 Bioanalyzer. Many counts were recorded for this clonotype. Which antigen it targets is not known. No quality values exist for individual bases; no much larger clone is one base distant. The sequencing input was peripheral blood. This TCR was sampled from an adult man with Graves' ophthalmopathy.

The nucleotide sequence is TGTGCCAGCAGCGGCGGGCCCCCTGAGGGAACTGAAGCTTTCTTT. The resulting protein is CASSGGPPEGTEAFF. This chain is built from TRBV7-6 and TRBJ1-1, with the D gene not clear enough to name. Between the V and J ends, shortened by 5 bases and 5 bases respectively, the junction contains 18 bases. Looking up the germline V gene yields CDR1 SGHVS and CDR2 FNYEAQ. Inclusive of the bounding cysteine and phenylalanine, the CDR3 is 15 residues long. Left in the record is the CDR3 DNA by itself, 45 bases read in frame from the first base.